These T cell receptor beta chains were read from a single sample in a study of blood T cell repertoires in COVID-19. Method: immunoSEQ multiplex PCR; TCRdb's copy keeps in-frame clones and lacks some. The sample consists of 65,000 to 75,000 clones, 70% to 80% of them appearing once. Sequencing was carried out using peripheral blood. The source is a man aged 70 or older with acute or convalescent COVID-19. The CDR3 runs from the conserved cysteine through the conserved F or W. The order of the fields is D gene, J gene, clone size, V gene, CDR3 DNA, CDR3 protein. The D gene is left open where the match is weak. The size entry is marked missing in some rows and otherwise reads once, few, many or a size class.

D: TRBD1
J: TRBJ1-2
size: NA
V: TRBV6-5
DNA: TGTGCCAGCAGCTACGACCCACCCGGGACAGGGGATGGCTACACCTTC
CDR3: CASSYDPPGTGDGYTF

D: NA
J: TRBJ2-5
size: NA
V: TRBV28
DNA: TGTGCCAGCAGTTCCCGGACAGAGCAAGAGACCCAGTACTTC
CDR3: CASSSRTEQETQYF

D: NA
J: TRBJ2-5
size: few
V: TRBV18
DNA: TGTGCCAGCTCACCAAGAGGTAGTCCCTTAGAGACCCAGTACTTC
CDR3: CASSPRGSPLETQYF

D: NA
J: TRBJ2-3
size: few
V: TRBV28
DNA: TGTGCCAGCCCGGGCCCCGGGAGCCTAGGGGATACGCAGTATTTT
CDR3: CASPGPGSLGDTQYF

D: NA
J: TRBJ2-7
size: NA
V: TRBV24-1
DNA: TGTGCCACCAGTGAATATGACGAGCAGTACTTC
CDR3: CATSEYDEQYF

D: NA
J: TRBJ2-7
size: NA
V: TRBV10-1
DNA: TGCGCCAGCAGCGCAGGACAGCTGAACTCCTACGAGCAGTACTTC
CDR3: CASSAGQLNSYEQYF

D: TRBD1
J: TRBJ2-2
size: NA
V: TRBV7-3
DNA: TGTGCCAGCAGCTCGGGACAGGGGGCCACCGGGGAGCTGTTTTTT
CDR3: CASSSGQGATGELFF

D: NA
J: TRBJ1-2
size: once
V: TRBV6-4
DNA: TGTGCCAGCAGGGCAGGGATCGGCTACACCTTC
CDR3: CASRAGIGYTF

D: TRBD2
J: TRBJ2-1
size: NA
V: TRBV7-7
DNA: TGTGCTAGCCGGAACAGGGAGCGGGAGAGTAATGAGCAGTTCTTC
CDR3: CASRNRERESNEQFF

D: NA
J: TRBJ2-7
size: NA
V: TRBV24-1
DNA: TGTGCCACCAGTGATACCAGGGGGGTGTCCTACGAGCAGTACTTC
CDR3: CATSDTRGVSYEQYF

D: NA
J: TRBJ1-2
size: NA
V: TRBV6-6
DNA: TGTGCCAGCAGTTATGGGGCCACGACCTATGGCTACACCTTC
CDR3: CASSYGATTYGYTF

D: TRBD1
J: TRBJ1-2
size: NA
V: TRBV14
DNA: TGTGCCAGCAGCCAAGATATGGGGACAGGGTCCTATGGCTACACCTTC
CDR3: CASSQDMGTGSYGYTF

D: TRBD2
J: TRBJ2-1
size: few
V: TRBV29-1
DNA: TGCAGCGTTGAATTTTGGACTAGCACAAATGAGCAGTTCTTC
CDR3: CSVEFWTSTNEQFF

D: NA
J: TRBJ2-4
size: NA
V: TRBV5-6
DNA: TGTGCCAGCAGCTCCACAGGGGCCAAAAACATTCAGTACTTC
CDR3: CASSSTGAKNIQYF

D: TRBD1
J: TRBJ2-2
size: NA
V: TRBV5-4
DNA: TGTGCCAGCAGTACAGGGGGACAAGGCGGGGAGCTGTTTTTT
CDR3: CASSTGGQGGELFF

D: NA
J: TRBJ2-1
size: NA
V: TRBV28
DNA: TGTGCCACCCGCCGAATGGGCCAGACCCTGGCTAACAATGAGCAGTTCTTC
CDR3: CATRRMGQTLANNEQFF

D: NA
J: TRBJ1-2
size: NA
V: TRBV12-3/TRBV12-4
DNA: TGTGCCAGCAACCAGGACAGAGGAAATGGCTACACCTTC
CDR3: CASNQDRGNGYTF

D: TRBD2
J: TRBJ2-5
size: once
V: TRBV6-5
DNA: TGTGCCAGCATGCTAGCGGGAGGAGAGACCCAGTACTTC
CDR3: CASMLAGGETQYF

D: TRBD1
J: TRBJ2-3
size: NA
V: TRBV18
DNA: TGTGCCAGCTCACCAGGGGACAGGGGGCGGACAGATACGCAGTATTTT
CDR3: CASSPGDRGRTDTQYF

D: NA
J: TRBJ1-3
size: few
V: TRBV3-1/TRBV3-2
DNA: TGTGCCAGCAGCCAGGCAGTCTCTGGAAACACCATATATTTT
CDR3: CASSQAVSGNTIYF

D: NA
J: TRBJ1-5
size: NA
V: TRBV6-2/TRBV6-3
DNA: TGTGCCAGCAGCCGGACAAACAATCAGCCCCAGCATTTT
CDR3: CASSRTNNQPQHF

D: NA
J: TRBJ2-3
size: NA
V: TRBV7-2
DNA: TGTGCCAGCATCGACCGAGGGCGCACCCTCACAGATACGCAGTATTTT
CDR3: CASIDRGRTLTDTQYF

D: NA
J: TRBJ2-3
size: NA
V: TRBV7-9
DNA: TGTGCCAGCAGCTTAGGGGGGGACACAGATACGCAGTATTTT
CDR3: CASSLGGDTDTQYF

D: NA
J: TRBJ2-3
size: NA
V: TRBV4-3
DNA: TGCGCCAGCAGCCAAGATCGGGGGACAGATACGCAGTATTTT
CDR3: CASSQDRGTDTQYF

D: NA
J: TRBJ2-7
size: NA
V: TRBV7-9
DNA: TGTGCCAGCAGCTCCCCGAGGGAAAGCTCCTACGAGCAGTACTTC
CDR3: CASSSPRESSYEQYF

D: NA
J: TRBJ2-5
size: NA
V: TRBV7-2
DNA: TGTGCCAGCAGCTTAGGGTGGGGCAACCAAGAGACCCAGTACTTC
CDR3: CASSLGWGNQETQYF

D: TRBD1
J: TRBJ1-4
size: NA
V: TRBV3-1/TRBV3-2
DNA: TGTGCCAGCAGCCAAGCCGGGACAGGGAATGAAAAACTGTTTTTT
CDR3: CASSQAGTGNEKLFF

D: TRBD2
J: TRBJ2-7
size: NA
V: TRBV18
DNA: TGTGCCAGCTCATTGGGGGGGACGGACCACTACGAGCAGTACTTC
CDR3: CASSLGGTDHYEQYF

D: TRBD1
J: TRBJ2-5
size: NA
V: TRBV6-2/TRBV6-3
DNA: TGTGCCAGCAGTGAGGGACAGGGAGAAGAGACCCAGTACTTC
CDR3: CASSEGQGEETQYF

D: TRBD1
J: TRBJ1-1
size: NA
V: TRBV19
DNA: TGTGCCAGTAGCGGCACAGGGGTCACTGAAGCTTTCTTT
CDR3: CASSGTGVTEAFF

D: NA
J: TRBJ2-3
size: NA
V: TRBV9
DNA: TGTGCCAGCAGCGTAGCCCCCGGGGGCACAGATACGCAGTATTTT
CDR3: CASSVAPGGTDTQYF

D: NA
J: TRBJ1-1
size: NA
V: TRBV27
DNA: TGTGCCAGCAGTTTATATGGGGAGGGTGACACTGAAGCTTTCTTT
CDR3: CASSLYGEGDTEAFF

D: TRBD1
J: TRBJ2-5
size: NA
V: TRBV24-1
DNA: TGTGCCACCAGTGACACCGGGACAGGGGAGACCCAGTACTTC
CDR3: CATSDTGTGETQYF

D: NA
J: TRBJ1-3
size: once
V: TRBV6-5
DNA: TGTGCCAGCAGTTACTCCAGGGCTGGAAACACCATATATTTT
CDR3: CASSYSRAGNTIYF

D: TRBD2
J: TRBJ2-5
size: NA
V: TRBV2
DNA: TGTGCCAGCAGTGTTGCCCAACTAGCGGGACGGGAGACCCAGTACTTC
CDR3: CASSVAQLAGRETQYF

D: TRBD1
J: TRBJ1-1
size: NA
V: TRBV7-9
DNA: TGTGCCAGCAGCTGGGGACAGGTGAACACTGAAGCTTTCTTT
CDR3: CASSWGQVNTEAFF

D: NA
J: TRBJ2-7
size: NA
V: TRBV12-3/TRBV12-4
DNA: TGTGCCAGCACTGGCCATTACGAGCAGTACTTC
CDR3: CASTGHYEQYF

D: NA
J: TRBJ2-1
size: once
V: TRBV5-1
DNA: TGCGCCAGCAGGGTTGGCGGGGAAAATGAGCAGTTCTTC
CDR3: CASRVGGENEQFF

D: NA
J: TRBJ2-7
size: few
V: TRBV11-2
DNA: TGTGCCAGCAGCTTAGGTGGCAGGGGCGAGCAGTACTTC
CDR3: CASSLGGRGEQYF

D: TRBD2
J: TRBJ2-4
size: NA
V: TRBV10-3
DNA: TGTGCCATCAGTGATAGCCTGGCGGGAGGCGAAAACATTCAGTACTTC
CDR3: CAISDSLAGGENIQYF